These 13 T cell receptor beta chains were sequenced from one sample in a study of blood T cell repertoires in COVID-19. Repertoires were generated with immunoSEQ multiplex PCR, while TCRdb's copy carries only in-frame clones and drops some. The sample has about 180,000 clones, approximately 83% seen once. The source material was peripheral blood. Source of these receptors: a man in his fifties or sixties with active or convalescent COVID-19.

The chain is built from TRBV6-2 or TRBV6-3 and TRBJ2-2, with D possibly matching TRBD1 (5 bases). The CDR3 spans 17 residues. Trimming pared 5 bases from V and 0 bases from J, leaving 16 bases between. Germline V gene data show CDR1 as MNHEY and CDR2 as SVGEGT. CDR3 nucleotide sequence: TGTGCCAGCAGTCCCGGACAAAATCGGGCGAACACCGGGGAGCTGTTTTTT. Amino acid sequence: CASSPGQNRANTGELFF.

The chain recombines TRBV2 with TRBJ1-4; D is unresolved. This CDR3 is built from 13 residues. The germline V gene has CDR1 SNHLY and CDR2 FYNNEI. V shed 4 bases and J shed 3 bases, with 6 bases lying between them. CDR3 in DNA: TGTGCCAGCAGTGTCCATCCTAATGAAAAACTGTTTTTT. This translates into CASSVHPNEKLFF.

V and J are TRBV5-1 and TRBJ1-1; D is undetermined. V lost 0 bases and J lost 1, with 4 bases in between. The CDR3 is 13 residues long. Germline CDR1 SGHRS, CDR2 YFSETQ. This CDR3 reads CASSLEANTEAFF. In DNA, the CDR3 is TGCGCCAGCAGCTTGGAAGCGAACACTGAAGCTTTCTTT.

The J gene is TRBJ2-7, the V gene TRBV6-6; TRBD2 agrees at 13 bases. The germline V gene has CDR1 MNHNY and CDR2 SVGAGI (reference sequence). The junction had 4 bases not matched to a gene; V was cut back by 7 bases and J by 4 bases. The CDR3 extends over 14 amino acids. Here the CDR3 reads CASTRTSGSYEQYF. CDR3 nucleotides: TGTGCCAGCACTCGGACTAGCGGGAGTTACGAGCAGTACTTC.

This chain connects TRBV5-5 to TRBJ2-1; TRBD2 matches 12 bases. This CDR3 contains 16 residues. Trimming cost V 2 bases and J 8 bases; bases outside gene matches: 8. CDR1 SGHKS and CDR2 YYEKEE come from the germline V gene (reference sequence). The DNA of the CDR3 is TGTGCCAGCAGCTTACTAGCGGGAGGCCCCGGGGATGAGCAGTTCTTC. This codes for CASSLLAGGPGDEQFF.

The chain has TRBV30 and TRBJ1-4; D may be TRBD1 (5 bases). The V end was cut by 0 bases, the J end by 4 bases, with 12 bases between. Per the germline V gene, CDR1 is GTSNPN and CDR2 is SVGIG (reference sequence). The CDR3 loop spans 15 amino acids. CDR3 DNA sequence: TGTGCCTGGAGTGTAGGGGCTGGAATTAATGAAAAACTGTTTTTT. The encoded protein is CAWSVGAGINEKLFF. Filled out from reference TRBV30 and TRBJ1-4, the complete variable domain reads SQTIHQWPATLVQPVGSPLSLECTVEGTSNPNLYWYRQAAGRGLQLLFYSVGIGQISSEVPQNLSASRPQDRQFILSSKKLLLSDSGFYLCAWSVGAGINEKLFFGSGTQLSVL.

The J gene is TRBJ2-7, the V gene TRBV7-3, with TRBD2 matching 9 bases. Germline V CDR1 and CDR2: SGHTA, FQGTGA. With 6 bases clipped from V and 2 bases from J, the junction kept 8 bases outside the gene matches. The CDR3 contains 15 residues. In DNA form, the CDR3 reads TGTGCCAGCAGACTTCCTAGCGGGGACACCTACGAGCAGTACTTC. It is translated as CASRLPSGDTYEQYF.

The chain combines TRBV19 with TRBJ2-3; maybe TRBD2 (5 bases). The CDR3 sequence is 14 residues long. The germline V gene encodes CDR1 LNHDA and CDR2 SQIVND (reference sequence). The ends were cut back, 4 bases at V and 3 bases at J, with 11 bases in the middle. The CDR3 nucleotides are TGTGCCAGTAGTAAGCAGAGGGTGACAGATACGCAGTATTTT. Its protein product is CASSKQRVTDTQYF.

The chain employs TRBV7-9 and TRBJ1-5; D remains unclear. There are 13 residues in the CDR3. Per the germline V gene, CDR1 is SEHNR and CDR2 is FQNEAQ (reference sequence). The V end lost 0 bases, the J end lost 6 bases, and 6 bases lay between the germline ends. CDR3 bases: TGTGCCAGCAGCTTAGCGCACAGTCAGCCCCAGCATTTT. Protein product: CASSLAHSQPQHF.

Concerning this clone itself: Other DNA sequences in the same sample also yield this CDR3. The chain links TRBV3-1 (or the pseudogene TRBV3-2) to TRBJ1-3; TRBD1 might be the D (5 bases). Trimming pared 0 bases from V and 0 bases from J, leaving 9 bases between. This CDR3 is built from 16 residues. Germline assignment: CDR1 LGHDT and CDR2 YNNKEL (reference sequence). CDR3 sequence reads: CASSQEGGGSGNTIYF. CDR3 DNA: TGTGCCAGCAGCCAAGAAGGCGGGGGCTCTGGAAACACCATATATTTT.

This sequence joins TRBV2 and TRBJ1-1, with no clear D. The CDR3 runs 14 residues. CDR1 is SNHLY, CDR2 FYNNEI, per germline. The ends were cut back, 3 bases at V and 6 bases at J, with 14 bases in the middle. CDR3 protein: CASSESWVAAEAFF. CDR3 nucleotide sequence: TGTGCCAGCAGTGAGTCTTGGGTCGCGGCTGAAGCTTTCTTT.

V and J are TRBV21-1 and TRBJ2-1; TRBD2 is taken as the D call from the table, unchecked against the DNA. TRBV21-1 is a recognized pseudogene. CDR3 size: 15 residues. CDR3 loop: CASSKRTSGSYEQFF. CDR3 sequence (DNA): TGTGCCAGCAGCAAGAGGACTAGCGGGAGCTATGAGCAGTTCTTC.

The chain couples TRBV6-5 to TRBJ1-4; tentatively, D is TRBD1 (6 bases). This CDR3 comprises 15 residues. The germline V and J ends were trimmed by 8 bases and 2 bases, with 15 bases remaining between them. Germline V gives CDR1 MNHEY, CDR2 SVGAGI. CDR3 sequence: CASGGRQGTNEKLFF. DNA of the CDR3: TGTGCCAGCGGGGGACGCCAGGGGACTAATGAAAAACTGTTTTTT.